This is a list of T cell receptor beta chains from one sample in a study of T cell responses to AZD1222 COVID-19 vaccine. Libraries were prepared by immunoSEQ multiplex PCR; TCRdb keeps only in-frame clonotypes and omits some of them. The sample contains 95,000 to 100,000 clones, 87% of which appear only once. The sequences come from peripheral blood, collected 28 days after the second AZD1222 dose. Source of these receptors: an adult who received the AZD1222 COVID-19 vaccine. CDR3s include the opening cysteine and the closing phenylalanine or tryptophan. The D gene is left open where the match is weak. Only part of the rows carry a size: once, few, many, or a class if the clone is expanded.

d_gene,j_gene,abundance,v_gene,CDR3aa,CDR3nt
TRBD1,TRBJ1-2,NA,TRBV7-2,CASSSLDRSRVYGYTF,TGTGCCAGCAGCTCCCTGGACAGGTCTAGGGTCTATGGCTACACCTTC
NA,TRBJ2-5,once,TRBV29-1,CSVAGLGRTSRGETQYF,TGCAGCGTTGCGGGCCTCGGGCGCACCTCAAGGGGCGAGACCCAGTACTTC
NA,TRBJ2-5,NA,TRBV6-6,CASSYRPGLETQYF,TGTGCCAGCAGTTATCGCCCGGGGCTAGAGACCCAGTACTTC
NA,TRBJ2-2,NA,TRBV21-1,CASSRRDSSTGELFF,TGTGCCAGCTCCAGAAGGGACTCCTCCACCGGGGAGCTGTTTTTT
NA,TRBJ2-7,NA,TRBV6-2/TRBV6-3,CASSETWSSYEQYF,TGTGCCAGCAGCGAGACCTGGAGCTCCTACGAGCAGTACTTC
NA,TRBJ2-5,NA,TRBV27,CASSSLNQETQYF,TGTGCCAGCAGTTCGCTGAACCAAGAGACCCAGTACTTC
TRBD1,TRBJ1-1,NA,TRBV10-2,CASSGGTGGKIEAFF,TGCGCCAGCAGTGGAGGGACAGGGGGCAAAATTGAAGCTTTCTTT
NA,TRBJ2-7,NA,TRBV27,CASSLQGTFEQYF,TGTGCCAGCAGTTTACAGGGAACCTTCGAGCAGTACTTC
NA,TRBJ1-1,once,TRBV2,CASSVQGMDTEAFF,TGTGCCAGCAGTGTCCAGGGGATGGACACTGAAGCTTTCTTT
NA,TRBJ2-7,NA,TRBV7-9,CASSPPGWGRPYEQYF,TGTGCCAGCAGCCCCCCAGGCTGGGGGCGGCCCTACGAGCAGTACTTC
NA,TRBJ2-7,NA,TRBV5-1,CASSFRTQVEQYF,TGCGCCAGCAGCTTTAGGACCCAGGTTGAGCAGTACTTC
NA,TRBJ2-7,NA,TRBV6-5,CASSHRATYEQYF,TGTGCCAGCAGTCACAGAGCCACCTACGAGCAGTACTTC
NA,TRBJ2-1,NA,TRBV27,CASSLPGPNNEQFF,TGTGCCAGCAGTTTACCGGGACCGAACAATGAGCAGTTCTTC
TRBD1,TRBJ1-5,NA,TRBV30,CAWSVRQGAGQPQHF,TGTGCCTGGAGTGTACGACAGGGGGCCGGACAGCCCCAGCATTTT
TRBD1,TRBJ2-5,NA,TRBV7-9,CASSRETGSETQYF,TGTGCCAGCAGTCGAGAGACAGGGTCAGAGACCCAGTACTTC
NA,TRBJ2-5,NA,TRBV5-6,CASSTTRGEETQYF,TGTGCCAGCAGCACGACGCGGGGAGAAGAGACCCAGTACTTC
NA,TRBJ2-1,NA,TRBV18,CASSPLEISYNEQFF,TGTGCCAGCTCACCGCTAGAAATCTCCTACAATGAGCAGTTCTTC
TRBD1,TRBJ2-7,NA,TRBV18,CASSPPQGASYEQYF,TGTGCCAGCTCACCACCCCAGGGGGCATCATACGAGCAGTACTTC
TRBD1,TRBJ1-5,NA,TRBV19,CASSRDRAWDQPQHF,TGTGCCAGTAGCCGGGACAGGGCTTGGGATCAGCCCCAGCATTTT
NA,TRBJ1-2,NA,TRBV5-4,CASSLVGQGEGYTF,TGTGCCAGCAGCTTGGTTGGTCAGGGAGAAGGCTACACCTTC
NA,TRBJ1-5,once,TRBV4-1,CASSPPGGQPQHF,TGCGCCAGCAGCCCCCCCGGGGGGCAGCCCCAGCATTTT